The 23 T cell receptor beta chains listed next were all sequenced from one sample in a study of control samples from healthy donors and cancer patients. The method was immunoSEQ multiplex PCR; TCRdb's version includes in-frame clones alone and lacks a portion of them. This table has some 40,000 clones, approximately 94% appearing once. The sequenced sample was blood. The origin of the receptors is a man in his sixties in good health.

The CDR3 is CASSLLAGGGTDTQYF. The CDR3 DNA is TGTGCCAGCAGCTTACTGGCGGGAGGAGGCACAGATACGCAGTATTTT. V is TRBV7-9 and J is TRBJ2-3; 8 nucleotides match TRBD2. V dropped 2 bases and J dropped 1; count of bases not matched to a gene: 5. CDR1 is SEHNR and CDR2 is FQNEAQ in the germline V gene (reference sequence). The CDR3 length is 16 residues.

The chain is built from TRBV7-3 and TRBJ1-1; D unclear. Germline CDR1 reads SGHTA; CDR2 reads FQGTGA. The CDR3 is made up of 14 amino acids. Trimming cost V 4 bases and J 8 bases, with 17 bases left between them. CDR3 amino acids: CASSSHTPFEEAFF. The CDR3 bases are TGTGCCAGCAGCTCCCATACCCCCTTTGAGGAAGCTTTCTTT.

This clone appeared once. The CDR3 loop is CATSDPGGVLAGEETQYF. The CDR3 DNA is TGTGCCACCAGTGACCCGGGGGGGGTACTAGCGGGAGAAGAGACCCAGTACTTC. This rearrangement joins TRBV24-1 to TRBJ2-5; 11 bases are a match to TRBD2. The CDR3 loop spans 18 amino acids. With 4 bases clipped from V and 3 bases from J, the junction kept 12 bases outside the gene matches. CDR1 KGHDR and CDR2 SFDVKD come from the germline V gene.

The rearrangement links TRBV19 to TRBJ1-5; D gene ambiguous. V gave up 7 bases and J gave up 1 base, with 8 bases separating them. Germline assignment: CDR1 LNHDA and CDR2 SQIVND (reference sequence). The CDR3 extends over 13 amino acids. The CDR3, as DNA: TGTGCCAGTAAGCCCCAGAGCAATCAGCCCCAGCATTTT. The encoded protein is CASKPQSNQPQHF.

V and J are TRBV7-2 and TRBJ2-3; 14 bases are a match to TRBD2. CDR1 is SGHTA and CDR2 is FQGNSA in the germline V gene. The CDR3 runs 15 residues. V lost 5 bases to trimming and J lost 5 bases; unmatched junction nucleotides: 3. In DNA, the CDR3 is TGTGCCAGCAGCCCGGGACTAGCGGGAGTAGATACGCAGTATTTT. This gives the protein CASSPGLAGVDTQYF.

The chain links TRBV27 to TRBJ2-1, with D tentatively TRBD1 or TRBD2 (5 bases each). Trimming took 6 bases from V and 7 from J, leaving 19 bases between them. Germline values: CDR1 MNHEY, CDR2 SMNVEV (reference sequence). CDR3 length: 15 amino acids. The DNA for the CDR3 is TGTGCCAGCAGACTTAGCGCCCCGGCAGGGAATGAGCAGTTCTTC. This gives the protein CASRLSAPAGNEQFF.

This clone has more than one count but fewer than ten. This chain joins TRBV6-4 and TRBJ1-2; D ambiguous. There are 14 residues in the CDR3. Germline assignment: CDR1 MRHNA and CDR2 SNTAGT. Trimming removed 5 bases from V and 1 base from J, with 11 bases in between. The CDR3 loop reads CASSPSGVNYGYTF. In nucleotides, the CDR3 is TGTGCCAGCAGTCCATCCGGGGTTAACTATGGCTACACCTTC.

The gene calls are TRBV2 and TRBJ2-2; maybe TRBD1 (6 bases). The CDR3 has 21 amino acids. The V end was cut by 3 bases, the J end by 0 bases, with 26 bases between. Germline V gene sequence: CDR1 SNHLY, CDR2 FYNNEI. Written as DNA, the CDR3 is TGTGCCAGCAGTGATTCGGCAGACCGACAGGTAGCACTCGCGAACACCGGGGAGCTGTTTTTT. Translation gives CASSDSADRQVALANTGELFF.

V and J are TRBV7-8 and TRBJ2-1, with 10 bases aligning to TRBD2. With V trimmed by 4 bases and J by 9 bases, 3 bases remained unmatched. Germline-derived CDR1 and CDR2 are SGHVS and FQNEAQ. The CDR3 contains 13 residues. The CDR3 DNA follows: TGTGCCAGCAGCTACCGGACTAGCGGTGAGCAGTTCTTC. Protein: CASSYRTSGEQFF.

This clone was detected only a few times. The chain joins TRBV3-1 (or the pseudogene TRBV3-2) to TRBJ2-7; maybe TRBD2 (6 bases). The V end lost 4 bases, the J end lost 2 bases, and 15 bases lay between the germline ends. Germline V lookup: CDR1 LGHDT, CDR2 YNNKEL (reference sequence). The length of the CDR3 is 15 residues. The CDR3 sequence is CASSPTLREPYEQYF. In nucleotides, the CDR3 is TGTGCCAGCAGCCCCACACTGCGGGAACCCTACGAGCAGTACTTC.

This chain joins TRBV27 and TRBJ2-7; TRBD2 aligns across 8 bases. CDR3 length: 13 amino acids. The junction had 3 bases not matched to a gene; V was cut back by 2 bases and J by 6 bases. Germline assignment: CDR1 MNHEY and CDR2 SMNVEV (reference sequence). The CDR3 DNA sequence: TGTGCCAGCAGTTTAGGTCTAGCGGGCGAGCAGTACTTC. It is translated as CASSLGLAGEQYF.

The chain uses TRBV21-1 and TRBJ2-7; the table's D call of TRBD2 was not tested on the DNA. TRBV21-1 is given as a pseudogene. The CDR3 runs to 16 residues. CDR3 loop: CASSKDGREGLYEQYF. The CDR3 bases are TGTGCCAGCAGCAAAGATGGGCGGGAGGGCCTATACGAGCAGTACTTC.

The CDR3 DNA reads as TGTGCCAGCAGCATGAATCCGACAGGGAAATCCTCCTACGAGCAGTACTTC. Protein product: CASSMNPTGKSSYEQYF. The chain combines TRBV7-9 with TRBJ2-7; TRBD1 aligns across 7 bases. J was trimmed by 0 bases and V by 5 bases; bases with no gene match: 13. The CDR3 contains 17 residues. Germline V gene sequence: CDR1 SEHNR, CDR2 FQNEAQ (reference sequence).

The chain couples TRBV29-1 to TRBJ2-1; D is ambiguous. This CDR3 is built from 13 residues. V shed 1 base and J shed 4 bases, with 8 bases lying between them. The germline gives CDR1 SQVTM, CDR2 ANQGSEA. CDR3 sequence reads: CSVEGLQYNEQFF. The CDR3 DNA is TGCAGCGTTGAAGGGTTGCAATACAATGAGCAGTTCTTC.

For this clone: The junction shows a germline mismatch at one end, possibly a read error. For the CDR3, the DNA is TGTGCCAGCAGCTTACAGGGGCCCCTTTACAGTGAGCAGTTCTTC. It specifies CASSLQGPLYSEQFF. The V gene is TRBV11-3, the J gene TRBJ2-1; the D gene is possibly TRBD1 (6 bases). The CDR3 consists of 15 residues. Germline V gene sequence: CDR1 SGHNT, CDR2 YENEEA. Filled out from reference TRBV11-3 and TRBJ2-1, the complete variable domain reads EAGVVQSPRYKIIEKKQPVAFWCNPISGHNTLYWYLQNLGQGPELLIRYENEEAVDDSQLPKDRFSAERLKGVDSTLKIQPAELGDSAVYLCASSLQGPLYSEQFFGPGTRLTVL.

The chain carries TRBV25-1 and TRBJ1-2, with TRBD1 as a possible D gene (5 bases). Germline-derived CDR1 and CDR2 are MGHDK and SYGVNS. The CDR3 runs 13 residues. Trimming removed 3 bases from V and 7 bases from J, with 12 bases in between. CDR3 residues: CASSEGLKRGYTF. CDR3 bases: TGTGCCAGCAGTGAGGGACTCAAACGTGGCTACACCTTC.

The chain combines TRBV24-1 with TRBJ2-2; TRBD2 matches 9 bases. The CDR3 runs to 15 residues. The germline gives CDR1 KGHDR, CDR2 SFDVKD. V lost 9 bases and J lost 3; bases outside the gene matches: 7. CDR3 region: CATGTTSGYTGELFF. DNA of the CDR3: TGTGCCACCGGAACGACTAGCGGATACACCGGGGAGCTGTTTTTT.

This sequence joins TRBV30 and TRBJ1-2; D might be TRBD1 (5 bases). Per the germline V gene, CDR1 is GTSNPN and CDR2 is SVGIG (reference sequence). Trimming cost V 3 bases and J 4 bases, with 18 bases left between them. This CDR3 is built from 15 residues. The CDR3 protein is CAWSDGPGTGYGYTF. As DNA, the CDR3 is TGTGCCTGGAGCGATGGACCGGGGACGGGCTATGGCTACACCTTC.

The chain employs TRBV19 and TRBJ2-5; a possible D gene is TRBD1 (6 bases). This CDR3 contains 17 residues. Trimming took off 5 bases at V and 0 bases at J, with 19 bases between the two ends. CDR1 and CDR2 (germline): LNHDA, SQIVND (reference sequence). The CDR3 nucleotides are TGTGCCAGTAGTGTTGGGGGATGGGGGCGCTACCAAGAGACCCAGTACTTC. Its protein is CASSVGGWGRYQETQYF.

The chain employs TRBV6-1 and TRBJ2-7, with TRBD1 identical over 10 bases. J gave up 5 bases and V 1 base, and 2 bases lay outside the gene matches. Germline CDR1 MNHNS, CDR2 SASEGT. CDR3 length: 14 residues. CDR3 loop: CASSEVGQGDEQYF. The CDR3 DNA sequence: TGTGCCAGCAGTGAAGTTGGACAGGGGGACGAGCAGTACTTC.

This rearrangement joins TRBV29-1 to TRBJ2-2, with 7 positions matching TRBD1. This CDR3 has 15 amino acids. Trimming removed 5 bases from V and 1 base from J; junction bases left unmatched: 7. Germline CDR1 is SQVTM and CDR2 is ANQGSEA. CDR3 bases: TGCAGCGTTACCCGACAGGGTCTGAACACCGGGGAGCTGTTTTTT. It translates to CSVTRQGLNTGELFF.

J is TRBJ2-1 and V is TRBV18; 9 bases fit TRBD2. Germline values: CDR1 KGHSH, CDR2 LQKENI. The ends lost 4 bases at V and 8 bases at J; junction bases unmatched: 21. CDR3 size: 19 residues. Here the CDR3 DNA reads TGTGCCAGCTCACTACTGAGAATAGCGGGAGATAGCGTAGTCGATGAGCAGTTCTTC. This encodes CASSLLRIAGDSVVDEQFF.

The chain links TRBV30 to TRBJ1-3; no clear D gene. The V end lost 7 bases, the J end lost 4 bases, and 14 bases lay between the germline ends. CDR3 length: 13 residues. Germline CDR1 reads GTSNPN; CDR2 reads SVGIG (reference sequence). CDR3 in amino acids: CASGLNGGNTIYF. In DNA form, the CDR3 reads TGTGCCTCGGGATTAAATGGGGGAAACACCATATATTTT. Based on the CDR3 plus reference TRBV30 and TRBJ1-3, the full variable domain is SQTIHQWPATLVQPVGSPLSLECTVEGTSNPNLYWYRQAAGRGLQLLFYSVGIGQISSEVPQNLSASRPQDRQFILSSKKLLLSDSGFYLCASGLNGGNTIYFGEGSWLTVV.